A selection of T cell receptor beta chains follows, all from one sample in a study of spatial heterogeneity in lung cancer. TCRdb used MiXCR to reprocess the 5' RACE reads, holding one entry per CDR3 protein. The table has approximately 94,000 distinct CDR3 sequences, 4% to 4.5% seen once; the top ten hold over 20%. The sample was lung tumor tissue, taken at surgery. The source is a male donor with early-stage non-small cell lung cancer. Each CDR3 is given with its conserved first and last residue. D genes are given only for firm matches. Not every row has a clone size; where given, it reads once, few, many or a size class.

DNA	CDR3	size	D	V	J
TGCGCCAGCAGCTTGGATCCTGGGGTAAAACTGTTTTTT	CASSLDPGVKLFF	medium-sized	-	TRBV5-1	TRBJ1-4
TGTGCCAGCAGTTACGCCCGAGGCAATCAGCCCCAGCATTTT	CASSYARGNQPQHF	many	-	TRBV6-6	TRBJ1-5
TGCAGTGCTAGGGGGACTAGCGGGGCCCCCTACGAGCAGTACTTC	CSARGTSGAPYEQYF	-	TRBD2	TRBV20-1	TRBJ2-7
TGTGCCAGCAGTTTTGGGGGAGACACTGAAGCTTTCTTT	CASSFGGDTEAFF	many	-	TRBV28	TRBJ1-1
TGCAGTGCCAATAACCCCTGGGAGTACGCCTTC	CSANNPWEYAF	many	-	TRBV20-1	TRBJ1-2
TGTGCCAGCAGTGGCTCTACCCCAGGAAGAGGGACAGACTATGGCTACACCTTC	CASSGSTPGRGTDYGYTF	many	TRBD1	TRBV6-1	TRBJ1-2
TGCAGTGCTAGTGAACTTGTTAGCTCCTACAATGAGCAGTTCTTC	CSASELVSSYNEQFF	many	-	TRBV20-1	TRBJ2-1
TGCGCCAGCAGCCAAGGTATTCCCCGGAATCGCTATGGCTACACCTTC	CASSQGIPRNRYGYTF	many	-	TRBV4-1	TRBJ1-2
TGTGCCAGCAGGACCACAGATACGCAGTATTTT	CASRTTDTQYF	many	-	TRBV5-1	TRBJ2-3
TGCAGTGCTAGAGGGGTGACTAGCGGGGTATCTAGCTCCTACAATGAGCAGTTCTTC	CSARGVTSGVSSSYNEQFF	many	TRBD2	TRBV20-1	TRBJ2-1
TGTGCCAGCAGCGAGCATACTAGCGGGGTCTACAATGAGCAGTTCTTC	CASSEHTSGVYNEQFF	-	TRBD2	TRBV9	TRBJ2-1
TGCGCCAGCAGTAGGACTAGCGGGTTCACCGGGGAGCTGTTTTTT	CASSRTSGFTGELFF	few	TRBD2	TRBV4-1	TRBJ2-2
TGTGCCAGCAGCCACGGACAGGGCGGGGGTCGAGCTTTCTTT	CASSHGQGGGRAFF	many	TRBD1	TRBV11-1	TRBJ1-1
TGCGCCAGCAGCCAAGGTTTTGGGTCGGGCCACGAGCAGTACTTC	CASSQGFGSGHEQYF	many	-	TRBV4-1	TRBJ2-7
TGTGCCAGCACCCCCGCGGGACTAGCGGGACCGGGGGCCTACAATGAGCAGTTCTTC	CASTPAGLAGPGAYNEQFF	many	TRBD2	TRBV12-3/TRBV12-4	TRBJ2-1
TGTGCCAGCAGCCAAGATTGGCTAGAGGGGGACCTAGGAGCTACGCAGTATTTT	CASSQDWLEGDLGATQYF	many	-	TRBV4-2	TRBJ2-3
TGTGCCAGCAGCCCCAAACAGGCCATTGAAGCTTTCTTT	CASSPKQAIEAFF	many	-	TRBV11-2	TRBJ1-1
TGTGCCAGCAGCTTTGGACACCCTTCTAGCACAGATACGCAGTATTTT	CASSFGHPSSTDTQYF	few	-	TRBV7-8	TRBJ2-3
TGTGCCAGCAGCTTGGGAGGACGGAGCTTTAATGAAAAACTGTTTTTT	CASSLGGRSFNEKLFF	many	-	TRBV7-6	TRBJ1-4
TGTGCCAGCAGCGTAGGGCTAGCGGGAGGAGGTACGGAGACCCAGTACTTC	CASSVGLAGGGTETQYF	many	TRBD2	TRBV9	TRBJ2-5
TGTGCCAGCACCCGGGACAGGGCGGGCACCGGGGAGCTGTTTTTT	CASTRDRAGTGELFF	-	TRBD1	TRBV27	TRBJ2-2
TGCAGTGCTAGAGACCCTAGCGGGAGGTACAATGAGCAGTTCTTC	CSARDPSGRYNEQFF	many	TRBD2	TRBV20-1	TRBJ2-1